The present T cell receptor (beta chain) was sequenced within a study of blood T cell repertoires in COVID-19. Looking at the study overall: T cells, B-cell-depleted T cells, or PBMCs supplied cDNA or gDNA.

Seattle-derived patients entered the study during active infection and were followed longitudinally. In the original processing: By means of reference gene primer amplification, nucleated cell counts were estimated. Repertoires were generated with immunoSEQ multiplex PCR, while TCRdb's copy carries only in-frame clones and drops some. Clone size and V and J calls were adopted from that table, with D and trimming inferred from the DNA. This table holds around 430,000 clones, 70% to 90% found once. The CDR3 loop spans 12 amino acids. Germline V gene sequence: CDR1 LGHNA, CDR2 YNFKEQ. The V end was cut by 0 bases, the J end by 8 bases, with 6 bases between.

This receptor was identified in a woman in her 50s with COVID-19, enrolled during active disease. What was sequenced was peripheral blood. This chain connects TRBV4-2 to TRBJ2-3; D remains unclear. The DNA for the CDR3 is TGTGCCAGCAGCCAAGATATCGGTACGCAGTATTTT. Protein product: CASSQDIGTQYF.